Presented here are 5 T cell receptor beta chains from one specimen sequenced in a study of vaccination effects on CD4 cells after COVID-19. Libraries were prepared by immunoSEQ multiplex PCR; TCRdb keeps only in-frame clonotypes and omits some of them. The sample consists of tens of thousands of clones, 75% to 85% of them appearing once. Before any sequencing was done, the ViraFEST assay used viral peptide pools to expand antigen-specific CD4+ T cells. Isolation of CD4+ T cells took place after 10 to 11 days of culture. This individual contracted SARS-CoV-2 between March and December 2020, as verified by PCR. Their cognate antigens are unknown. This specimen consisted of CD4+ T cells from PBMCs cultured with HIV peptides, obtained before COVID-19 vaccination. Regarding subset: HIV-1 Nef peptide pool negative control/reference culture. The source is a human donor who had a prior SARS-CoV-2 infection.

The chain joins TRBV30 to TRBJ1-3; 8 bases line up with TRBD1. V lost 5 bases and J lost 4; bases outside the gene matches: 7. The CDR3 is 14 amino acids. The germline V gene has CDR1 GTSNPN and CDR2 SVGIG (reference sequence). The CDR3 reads CAWGRTGRGNTIYF. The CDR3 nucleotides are TGTGCCTGGGGGCGGACAGGGAGAGGAAACACCATATATTTT.

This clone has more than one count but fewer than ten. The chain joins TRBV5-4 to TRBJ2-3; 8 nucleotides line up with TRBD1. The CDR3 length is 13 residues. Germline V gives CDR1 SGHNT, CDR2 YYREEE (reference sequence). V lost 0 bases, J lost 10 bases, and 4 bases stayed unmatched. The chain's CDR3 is CASSLVSGGAQYF. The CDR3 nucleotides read TGTGCCAGCAGCTTGGTTTCAGGGGGCGCGCAGTATTTT.

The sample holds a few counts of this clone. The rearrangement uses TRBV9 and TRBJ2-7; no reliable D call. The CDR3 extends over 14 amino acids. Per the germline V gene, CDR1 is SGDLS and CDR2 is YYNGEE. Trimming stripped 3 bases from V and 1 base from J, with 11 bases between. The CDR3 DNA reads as TGTGCCAGCAGCGCGACGGTGTTTTCCTACGAGCAGTACTTC. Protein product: CASSATVFSYEQYF.

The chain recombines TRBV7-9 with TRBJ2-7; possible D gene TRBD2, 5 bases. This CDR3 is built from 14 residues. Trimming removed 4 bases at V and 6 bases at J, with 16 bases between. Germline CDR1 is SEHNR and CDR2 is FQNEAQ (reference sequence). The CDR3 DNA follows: TGTGCCAGCAGCTCGAGAGGGTCACGGGCCGAGCAGTACTTC. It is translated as CASSSRGSRAEQYF.

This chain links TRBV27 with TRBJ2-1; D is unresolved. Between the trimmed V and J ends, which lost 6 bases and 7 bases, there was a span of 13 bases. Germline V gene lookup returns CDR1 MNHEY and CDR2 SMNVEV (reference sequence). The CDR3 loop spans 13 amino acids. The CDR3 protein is CASSPKTANEQFF. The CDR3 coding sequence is TGTGCCAGCAGCCCTAAAACTGCGAATGAGCAGTTCTTC.